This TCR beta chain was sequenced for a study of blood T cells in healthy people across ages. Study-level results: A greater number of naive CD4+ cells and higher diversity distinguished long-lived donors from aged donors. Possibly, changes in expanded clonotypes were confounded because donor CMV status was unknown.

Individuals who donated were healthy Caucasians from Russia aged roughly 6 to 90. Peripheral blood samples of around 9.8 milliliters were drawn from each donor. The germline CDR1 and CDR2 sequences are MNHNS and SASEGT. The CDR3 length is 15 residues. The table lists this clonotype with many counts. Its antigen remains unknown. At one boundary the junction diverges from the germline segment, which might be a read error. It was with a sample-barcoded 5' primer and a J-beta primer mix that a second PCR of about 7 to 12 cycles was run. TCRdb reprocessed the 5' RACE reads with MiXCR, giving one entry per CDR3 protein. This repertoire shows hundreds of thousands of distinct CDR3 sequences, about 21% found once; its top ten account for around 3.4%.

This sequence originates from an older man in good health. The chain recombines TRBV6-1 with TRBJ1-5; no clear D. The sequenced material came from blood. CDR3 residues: CASSEGGGRPSPQHF. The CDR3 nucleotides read TGTGCCAGCAGCGAAGGCGGCGGGAGGCCATCGCCCCAGCATTTT.